This T cell receptor (beta chain) was retrieved from a study of blood T cells in healthy people across ages (dated by TCRdb to 2013 to 2016). For the study in its entirety: In model experiments, template switching captured about one uniquely barcoded TCR beta cDNA molecule for every two T cells. The study measured age-related changes in TCR beta repertoire diversity using deep sequencing normalized with unique cDNA molecular identifiers. Two additional independent replicas of 1 million unique cDNA reads from the same blood draw were analyzed for two donors (one aged 18 to 29 and one aged 80 or older). To avoid experimental bias, donors of different ages were randomly spread across the sequencing lanes. The donors were divided into four age groups: young (average approximately 15 years), middle-aged (approximately 39), aged (approximately 62) and long-lived (82).

Library prep was done by 5' RACE. The data were produced on an Illumina HiSeq 2500. A second PCR of roughly 6 to 12 cycles was run with a J-beta primer mix and a sample-barcoded 5' primer. Each TCR beta cDNA molecule received a unique molecular identifier from a template-switch 5' adaptor carrying 12 random nucleotides. At least 3 million CDR3-containing paired-end reads were obtained from each sample. First-strand cDNA synthesis was performed from all RNA using the Mint cDNA synthesis kit, with priming by a TRBC-specific oligonucleotide. All cDNA was treated with uracil-DNA glycosylase and then went through a first 18-cycle PCR with the universal primers M1SS and BC2_uni_R. The paper's data handling went like this. For normalization, 1 million high-quality reads were randomly selected from each sample, with every read carrying a distinct molecular identifier. Reads sharing molecular identifiers were discarded rather than binned into consensus sequences. CDR3 identification, clonotype clustering and error correction used MiTCR with a Q25 quality threshold and the strictest error-elimination algorithm. A nonparametric unseen species model using Euler transformation provided a lower-bound estimate of total TCR beta diversity. TCRdb reprocessed the public reads (quality trimming at Q25 with fastp, clone calling with MiXCR) and kept in-frame beta chains. Each CDR3 protein gets just one entry, which takes the most common genes and DNA from the rows behind it. TCRdb assigned the V and J calls; the authors' analysis was not used. This sample is represented by 850,000 or so distinct CDR3 sequences; 29% of them were singletons. Clones ranked in the top ten supply roughly a sixth of the sample.

What the work shows at the level of the full study, not this receptor alone: Estimates of total diversity based on one million sequenced T cells were considered lower bounds and underestimates. Observed TCR beta diversity per million T cells fell roughly linearly with age, and a significant reduction was already apparent by age around 44. Observed TCR beta diversity correlated strongly with the percentage of naive T cells measured by flow cytometry. The CMV infection status of donors was not known, potentially confounding age-related changes in expanded clonotypes. Conclusive comparison of naive and antigen-experienced compartments was prevented by the profiling of bulk unsorted PBMCs. Compared with the aged group, more naive CD4+ T cells, fewer expanded clones and increased TCR diversity were shown by the long-lived group, suggesting age selection.

As for this clonotype: The specificity of this receptor is unknown. No qualities accompany the bases; no much larger clone lies one base away.

Systemically healthy Caucasian individuals from Russia, 39 in total and aged about 6 to 95 years, were included as donors. Roughly 10 milliliters of peripheral blood were drawn from each donor into EDTA-treated Vacutainer tubes. Ficoll-Paque density-gradient centrifugation was used to isolate PBMCs, with at least 6 million obtained per sample. Trizol reagent was used to extract total RNA from PBMCs, with at least 6 micrograms per sample. Naive CD45RAhigh/CD27high T cell percentages were measured by flow cytometry on a PBMC aliquot from every donor. Between the V and J ends, shortened by 3 bases and 6 bases respectively, the junction contains 17 bases. The CDR3 goes from the cysteine to the phenylalanine over 15 residues. The CDR3 DNA has 45 bases and is translated from base 1. Taken from the germline V gene, the CDR1 and CDR2 loops are ENHRY and SYGVKD.

The sample taken for sequencing was blood. The TCR sequence derives from a woman aged 80 or older in good health. The chain employs TRBV10-3 and TRBJ1-2, with TRBD1 perhaps the D gene, on 5 matching bases. The bases read TGTGCCATCAGTGACGGGGACCCGCCGGGCGATGGCTACACCTTC. Protein translation: CAISDGDPPGDGYTF.